A selection of T cell receptor beta chains follows, all from one sample in a study of CD8 T cells in ankylosing spondylitis. One entry per CDR3 protein, called by TCRdb with MiXCR from the 5' RACE reads. The sample lists fewer than 250,000 distinct CDR3 sequences, about 10% seen once, with 20% to 25% in the top ten. Material for sequencing was blood, either unsorted or a sorted T cell fraction (not recorded which). All receptors derive from a male donor with ankylosing spondylitis or in good health (not recorded which). The CDR3 runs from the conserved cysteine through the conserved F or W. D genes are given only for firm matches. A row's size may be missing; if present it is once, few, many or a size class.

V gene,CDR3 length,D gene,clone size,J gene,CDR3 DNA,CDR3 protein
TRBV7-6,16,NA,many,TRBJ2-3,TGTGCCAGCAGCTCCTGGGACCGCCGGACCACAGATACGCAGTATTTT,CASSSWDRRTTDTQYF
TRBV5-1,13,NA,many,TRBJ2-7,TGCGCCAGCAGCTTCGCGCAAAACTCCGAGCAGTACTTC,CASSFAQNSEQYF
TRBV12-3/TRBV12-4,17,NA,many,TRBJ1-3,TGTGCCAGCAGTTTAATCCCTACACGGACAGTTGGAAACACCATATATTTT,CASSLIPTRTVGNTIYF
TRBV2,15,NA,few,TRBJ2-6,TGTGCCAGCAACCAACTAGGCTCTGGGGCCAACGTCCTGACTTTC,CASNQLGSGANVLTF
TRBV5-1,15,NA,many,TRBJ2-5,TGCGCCAGCAGCTGGATGGCTCTGGCGGAAAAGACCCAGTACTTC,CASSWMALAEKTQYF
TRBV5-1,16,NA,many,TRBJ2-7,TGCGCCAGCAGCCCTCCGCGAGCTAGCGCGGCCTACGAGCAGTACTTC,CASSPPRASAAYEQYF
TRBV15,16,NA,many,TRBJ2-2,TGTGCCACCAGCATTTCGACGGAAAGGAGGACCGGGGAGCTGTTTTTT,CATSISTERRTGELFF
TRBV29-1,13,TRBD1,few,TRBJ1-1,TGCAGCGGTTGGACAGGCGGGAACACTGAAGCTTTCTTT,CSGWTGGNTEAFF
TRBV10-3,13,NA,many,TRBJ2-7,TGTGCCATCAGTGAGGGTAGCGCTTACGAGCAGTACTTC,CAISEGSAYEQYF
TRBV5-1,14,NA,many,TRBJ2-5,TGCGCCAGCAGCTTGGGGGGGCTCGCAGAGACCCAGTACTTC,CASSLGGLAETQYF
TRBV7-3,15,NA,many,TRBJ2-1,TGTGCCAGCAGCCCTCGTGGGGCCTCCTACAATGAGCAGTTCTTC,CASSPRGASYNEQFF
TRBV3-1,16,TRBD1,NA,TRBJ2-7,TGTGCCAGCAGCCATTACGGGACAGGGGAAAGCTACGAGCAGTACTTC,CASSHYGTGESYEQYF
TRBV14,15,NA,NA,TRBJ2-7,TGTGCCAGCAGCCAGGACAGAACATTTCTATACGAGCAGTACTTC,CASSQDRTFLYEQYF
TRBV6-2/TRBV6-3,12,NA,once,TRBJ2-7,TGTGCCAGCAGTTATCGGCCGATGAGGCAGTACTTC,CASSYRPMRQYF
TRBV29-1,13,NA,NA,TRBJ1-2,TGCAGCGTTGACAGTCAGGGGCCCTATGGCTACACCTTC,CSVDSQGPYGYTF
TRBV29-1,16,TRBD1,many,TRBJ2-3,TGCAGCGTTGAAGATCTTTTCAGGGGGCATGTAGATACGCAGTATTTT,CSVEDLFRGHVDTQYF
TRBV6-5,11,NA,many,TRBJ2-7,TGTGCCAGCAAGGGGGGACACGAGCAGTACTTC,CASKGGHEQYF
TRBV28,15,NA,NA,TRBJ2-6,TGTGCCAGCACTCTCTCGGTATCTGGGGCCAACGTCCTGACTTTC,CASTLSVSGANVLTF
TRBV4-2,16,TRBD2,few,TRBJ2-7,TGTGCCAGCAGCCAAGTAAACTCCGGGGGGTTCGGCGAGCAGTACTTC,CASSQVNSGGFGEQYF
TRBV20-1,13,TRBD2,many,TRBJ2-1,TGCAGTGCTGGACTAGCGGGGGGCTATGAGCAGTTCTTC,CSAGLAGGYEQFF
TRBV29-1,14,TRBD2,many,TRBJ2-1,TGCAGCGTTAGCGGGGAGAACGCCTACAATGAGCAGTTCTTC,CSVSGENAYNEQFF
TRBV24-1,19,TRBD2,many,TRBJ2-1,TGTGCCACCAGTGATTACTCCGGGACTAGCGGGGGGGCTGTCAATGAGCAGTTCTTC,CATSDYSGTSGGAVNEQFF
TRBV20-1,17,TRBD2,many,TRBJ2-7,TGCAGTGCGAGGGACTACGAACTAGCGGGGGTCTCCTACGAGCAGTACTTC,CSARDYELAGVSYEQYF
TRBV7-3,16,TRBD2,NA,TRBJ2-3,TGTGCCAGCAGCCGGACTAGCGGGGGGGCTAGCGATACGCAGTATTTT,CASSRTSGGASDTQYF
TRBV5-5,12,TRBD1,NA,TRBJ1-2,TGTGCCAGCAGCGGGACAGGGGAGGGCTACACCTTC,CASSGTGEGYTF
TRBV6-5,16,TRBD1,many,TRBJ1-1,TGTGCCAGCAGTTACTCGGCAGGGGGGATTCACACTGAAGCTTTCTTT,CASSYSAGGIHTEAFF
TRBV29-1,13,NA,many,TRBJ2-3,TGCAGCGTTGCACCCGGAGGCACAGATACGCAGTATTTT,CSVAPGGTDTQYF
TRBV20-1,14,TRBD2,many,TRBJ2-3,TGCAGTGCTCCGAAAGCGGGGCTTGGGGATACGCAGTATTTT,CSAPKAGLGDTQYF
TRBV20-1,16,TRBD2,many,TRBJ2-4,TGCAGCGCACCGGGACTAGCGGCCTTAGCCAAAAACATTCAGTACTTC,CSAPGLAALAKNIQYF
TRBV7-2,15,TRBD1,many,TRBJ1-2,TGTGCCAGCAGCTTAGAATTTTCAGGGACAGCTGGCTACACCTTC,CASSLEFSGTAGYTF
TRBV3-1,15,NA,many,TRBJ2-3,TGTGCCAGCAGCCCCAGAGCCCTACCCGCAGATACGCAGTATTTT,CASSPRALPADTQYF
TRBV6-1,15,TRBD1,few,TRBJ2-3,TGTGCCAGCCGAATCCAACAGGGGGCCGAAGATACGCAGTATTTT,CASRIQQGAEDTQYF
TRBV7-9,14,NA,many,TRBJ1-2,TGTGCCAGCAGCAAGGACTGGACCCAGGAGAGCTACACCTTC,CASSKDWTQESYTF
TRBV28,14,TRBD1,NA,TRBJ2-7,TGTGCCAGCATAAGAGGGGGCGCCTATAACGAGCAGTACTTC,CASIRGGAYNEQYF
TRBV21-1,14,NA,many,TRBJ2-7,TGTGCCAACCCACCGATGTGGCCCAGGGACGAGCAGTACTTC,CANPPMWPRDEQYF
TRBV12-3/TRBV12-4,16,TRBD1,many,TRBJ1-4,TGTGCCAGCAGTCGACAGGGTAGAGCAACTAATGAAAAACTGTTTTTT,CASSRQGRATNEKLFF
TRBV29-1,14,NA,many,TRBJ1-5,TGCAGCGTTGAAGATCGGGGAGGGGATCAGCCCCAGCATTTT,CSVEDRGGDQPQHF
TRBV7-2,14,TRBD1,few,TRBJ1-1,TGTGCCAGCAGCACGGACAGGGCTTTCACTGAAGCTTTCTTT,CASSTDRAFTEAFF
TRBV20-1,14,NA,few,TRBJ1-4,TGCAGTGCTAGCCGCACAGGGTCCGGGGAAAAACTGTTTTTT,CSASRTGSGEKLFF
TRBV12-3/TRBV12-4,15,TRBD1,many,TRBJ1-5,TGTGCCAGCAGTCCCCTGGCGACAGGGATTCAGCCCCAGCATTTT,CASSPLATGIQPQHF
TRBV2,13,NA,few,TRBJ1-2,TGTGCCAGCAAGGGACCTTCGGAAGGTGGCTACACCTTC,CASKGPSEGGYTF
TRBV3-1,15,NA,few,TRBJ1-1,TGTGCCAGCAGCCAAGATATACAGATCAACACTGAAGCTTTCTTT,CASSQDIQINTEAFF
TRBV7-2,17,NA,many,TRBJ1-6,TGTGCCAGCAGCTTAGGATCCAGGGGCTCCTATAATTCACCCCTCCACTTT,CASSLGSRGSYNSPLHF
TRBV12-3/TRBV12-4,14,NA,many,TRBJ2-2,TGTGCCAGCAGCCCGGGTCTTCGGACCGGGGAGCTGTTTTTT,CASSPGLRTGELFF